This T cell receptor (beta chain) was captured in a study of blood T cell repertoires in COVID-19. This CDR3 has 17 amino acids. Trimming removed 4 bases from V and 2 bases from J; junction bases left unmatched: 9. Germline V gene data show CDR1 as KGHDR and CDR2 as SFDVKD. Profiling relied on immunoSEQ multiplex PCR, and the TCRdb table lists in-frame clones only, not all of them. The profile shows more than 300,000 clones, about 89% of them singletons. The sequence came from a woman younger than 45 with COVID-19, enrolled during active disease. The sample comprised peripheral blood. J is TRBJ1-3 and V is TRBV24-1, with 8 bases that match TRBD1. The CDR3 bases are TGTGCCACCAGTGAACCTGGGACAGGAGATACTGGAAACACCATATATTTT. This translates into CATSEPGTGDTGNTIYF.